This TCR beta chain came from a study of T-cell reconstitution after alpha-beta-depleted transplantation in children. General study results and limits: The main origin of T-cell counts and diversity one year after transplant was newly produced T cells.

From germline, CDR1 is SGHVS and CDR2 FQNEAQ. J lost 5 bases, V lost 5 bases, and 7 bases had no gene match. The CDR3 consists of 16 residues. This clonotype came up many times. Its cognate antigen is unknown. TCRbeta library preparation incorporated unique molecular identifiers. TCRdb reprocessed the PCR reads via MiXCR and lists one record per CDR3 protein. Found here are over 150,000 distinct CDR3 sequences, roughly 7.1% of them singletons; the top ten hold about 6%. The clonotype comes from a boy aged 2-9 years with acute lymphoblastic leukemia, due to receive a stem cell transplant. The sequences come from PBMCs, collected before TCRalphabeta/CD19-depleted stem cell transplant. This chain connects TRBV7-8 to TRBJ2-1; 12 bases are a match to TRBD2. CDR3 residues: CASSRPSGGENNEQFF. The CDR3 DNA sequence: TGTGCCAGCAGCAGACCTAGCGGGGGGGAAAACAATGAGCAGTTCTTC.